The entry below gives a single TCR beta chain sequence along with its context. The data belong to a study of blood T cell repertoires in COVID-19. Germline CDR1 is SGHTA and CDR2 is FQGNSA. The CDR3 is 18 amino acids. With 3 bases clipped from V and 2 bases from J, the junction kept 15 bases outside the gene matches. Sequencing used immunoSEQ multiplex PCR; TCRdb keeps in-frame clones, though not all of them. Among 100,000 to 150,000 clones listed, roughly 88% were seen once. V usage is TRBV7-2 and J usage is TRBJ2-7; 8 bases are shared with TRBD1. The sequence derives from a man aged 50-59 years with acute or convalescent COVID-19. Sequencing was done on a sample of peripheral blood. CDR3 region: CASSFLSGQGTVAYEQYF. The CDR3 DNA follows: TGTGCCAGCAGCTTTCTCTCTGGACAGGGAACAGTCGCCTACGAGCAGTACTTC.